This T cell receptor (beta chain) was sequenced for a study of T-cell memory formation after mild COVID-19. This clonotype was observed a few times. Its antigen is unknown. Findings of the study overall: Largely, contracting CD4+ clones fell within CM and EM, and contracting CD8+ clones within EMRA. The appearance of some responding clones in pre-infection memory suggested that cross-reactive memory joined.

TCRdb ran MiXCR on the 5' RACE reads and lists one entry per CDR3 protein. The repertoire holds roughly 400,000 distinct CDR3 sequences, 24% seen once, with around 9% in the top ten. The ends lost 5 bases at V and 6 bases at J; junction bases unmatched: 6. The CDR3 is 12 amino acids. Germline CDR1 is DFQATT and CDR2 is SNEGSKA (reference sequence). What was sequenced was PBMCs or a T cell subset sorted from them (not recorded which). The chain has TRBV20-1 and TRBJ2-5; 7 bases match TRBD1. The TCR sequence derives from an adult woman who had mild COVID-19 (a few samples of this study predate the infection). Cell type and time point are not known. The CDR3 region has the DNA TGCAGTGCTGTGACAGGGCGGCAGACCCAGTACTTC. It specifies CSAVTGRQTQYF.